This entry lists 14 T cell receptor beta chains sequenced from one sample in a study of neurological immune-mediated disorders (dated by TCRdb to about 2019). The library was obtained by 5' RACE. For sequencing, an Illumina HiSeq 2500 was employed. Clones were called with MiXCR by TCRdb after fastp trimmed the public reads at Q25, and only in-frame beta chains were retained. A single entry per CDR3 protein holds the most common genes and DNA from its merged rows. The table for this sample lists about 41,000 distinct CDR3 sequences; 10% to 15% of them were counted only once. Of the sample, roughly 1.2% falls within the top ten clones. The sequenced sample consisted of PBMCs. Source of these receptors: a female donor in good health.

The CDR3 loop reads CASSPRLGGETQYF. The DNA of the CDR3 is TGTGCCAGCAGTCCCAGACTAGGCGGGGAGACCCAGTACTTC. The J gene is TRBJ2-5, the V gene TRBV27; D might be TRBD2 (6 bases). CDR3 length equals 14 residues. Germline assignment: CDR1 MNHEY and CDR2 SMNVEV (reference sequence). Trimming left V 5 bases short and J 5 bases short, with 15 bases between.

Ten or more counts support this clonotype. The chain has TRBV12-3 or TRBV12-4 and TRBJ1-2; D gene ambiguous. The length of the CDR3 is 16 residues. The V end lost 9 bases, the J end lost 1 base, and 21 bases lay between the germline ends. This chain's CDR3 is CASRTKGGPFNYGYTF. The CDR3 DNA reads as TGTGCCAGTAGAACCAAGGGAGGGCCCTTTAACTATGGCTACACCTTC.

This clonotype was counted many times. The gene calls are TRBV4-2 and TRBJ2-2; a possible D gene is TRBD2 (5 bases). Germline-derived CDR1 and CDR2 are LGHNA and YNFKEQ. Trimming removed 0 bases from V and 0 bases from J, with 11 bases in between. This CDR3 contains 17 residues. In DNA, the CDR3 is TGTGCCAGCAGCCAAGATGGTGGTAGCGCGAACACCGGGGAGCTGTTTTTT. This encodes CASSQDGGSANTGELFF.

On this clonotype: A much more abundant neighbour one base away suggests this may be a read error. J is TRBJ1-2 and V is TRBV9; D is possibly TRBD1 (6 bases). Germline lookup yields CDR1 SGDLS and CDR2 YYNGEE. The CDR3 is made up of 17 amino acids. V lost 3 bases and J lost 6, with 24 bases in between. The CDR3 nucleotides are TGTGCCAGCAGCGACTCCCAACCGGGGGCCCAGGAGGATGGCTACACCTTC. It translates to CASSDSQPGAQEDGYTF. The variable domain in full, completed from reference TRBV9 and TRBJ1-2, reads DSGVTQTPKHLITATGQRVTLRCSPRSGDLSVYWYQQSLDQGLQFLIQYYNGEERAKGNILERFSAQQFPDLHSELNLSSLELGDSALYFCASSDSQPGAQEDGYTFGSGTRLTVV.

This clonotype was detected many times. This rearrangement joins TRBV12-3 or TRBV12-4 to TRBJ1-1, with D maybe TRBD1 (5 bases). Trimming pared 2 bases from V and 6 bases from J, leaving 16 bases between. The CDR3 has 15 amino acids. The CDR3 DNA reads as TGTGCCAGCAGTTTACGGGCAGGGTATCAGGCTGAAGCTTTCTTT. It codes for CASSLRAGYQAEAFF.

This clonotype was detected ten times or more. The CDR3 sequence: CASRRQADQPQHF. CDR3 nucleotide sequence: TGTGCCAGCAGGCGTCAGGCTGATCAGCCCCAGCATTTT. The V and J genes are TRBV2 and TRBJ1-5; D is unclear. Germline CDR1 and CDR2: SNHLY and FYNNEI. The CDR3 loop spans 13 amino acids. V lost 6 bases and J 5 bases, leaving 11 bases between the germline ends.

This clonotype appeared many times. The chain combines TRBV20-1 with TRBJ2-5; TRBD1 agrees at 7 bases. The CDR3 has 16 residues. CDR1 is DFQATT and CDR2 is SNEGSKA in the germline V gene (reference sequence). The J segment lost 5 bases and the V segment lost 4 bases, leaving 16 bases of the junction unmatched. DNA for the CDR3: TGCAGTGCTACATTGTCAGACAGGGCTGGGATGGAGACCCAGTACTTC. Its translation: CSATLSDRAGMETQYF.

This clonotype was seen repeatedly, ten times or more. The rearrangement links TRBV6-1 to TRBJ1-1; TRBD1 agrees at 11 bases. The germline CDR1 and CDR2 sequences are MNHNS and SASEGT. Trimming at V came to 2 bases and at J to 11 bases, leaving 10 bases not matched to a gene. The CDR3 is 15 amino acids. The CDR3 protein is CASSELGTGGLGAFF. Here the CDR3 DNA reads TGTGCCAGCAGTGAACTGGGGACAGGGGGATTGGGGGCTTTCTTT.

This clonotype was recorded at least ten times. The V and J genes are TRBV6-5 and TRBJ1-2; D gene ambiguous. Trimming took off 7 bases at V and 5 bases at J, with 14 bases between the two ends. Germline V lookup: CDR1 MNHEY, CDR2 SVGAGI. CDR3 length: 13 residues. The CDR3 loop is CASTTGSSYGYTF. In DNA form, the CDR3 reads TGTGCCAGCACCACCGGTTCTAGTTATGGCTACACCTTC.

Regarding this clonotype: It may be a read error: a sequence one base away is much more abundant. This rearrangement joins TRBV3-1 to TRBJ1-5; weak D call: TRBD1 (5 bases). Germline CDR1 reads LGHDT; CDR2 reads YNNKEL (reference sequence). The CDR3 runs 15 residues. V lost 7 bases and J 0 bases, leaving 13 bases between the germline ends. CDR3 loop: CASILGHISNQPQHF. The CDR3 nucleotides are TGTGCCAGCATCCTTGGACACATTAGCAATCAGCCCCAGCATTTT.

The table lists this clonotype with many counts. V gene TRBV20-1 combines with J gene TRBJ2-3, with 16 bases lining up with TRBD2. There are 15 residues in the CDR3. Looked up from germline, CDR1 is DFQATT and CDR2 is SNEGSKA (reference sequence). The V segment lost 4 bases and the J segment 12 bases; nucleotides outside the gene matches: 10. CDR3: CSATKGTSGGAVQYF. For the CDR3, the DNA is TGCAGTGCTACGAAAGGGACTAGCGGGGGGGCGGTACAGTATTTT.

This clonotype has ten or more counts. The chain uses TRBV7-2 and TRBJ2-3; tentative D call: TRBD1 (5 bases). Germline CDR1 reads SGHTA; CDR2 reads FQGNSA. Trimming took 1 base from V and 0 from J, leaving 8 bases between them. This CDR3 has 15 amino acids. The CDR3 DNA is TGTGCCAGCAGCTTAGAAGGGGCTAGCACAGATACGCAGTATTTT. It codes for CASSLEGASTDTQYF.

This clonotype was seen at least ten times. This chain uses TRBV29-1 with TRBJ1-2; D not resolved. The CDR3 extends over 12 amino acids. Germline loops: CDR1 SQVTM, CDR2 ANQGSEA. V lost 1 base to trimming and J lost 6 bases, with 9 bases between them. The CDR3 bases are TGCAGCGTTGAAGCTGGGCCGGATGGCTACACCTTC. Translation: CSVEAGPDGYTF.

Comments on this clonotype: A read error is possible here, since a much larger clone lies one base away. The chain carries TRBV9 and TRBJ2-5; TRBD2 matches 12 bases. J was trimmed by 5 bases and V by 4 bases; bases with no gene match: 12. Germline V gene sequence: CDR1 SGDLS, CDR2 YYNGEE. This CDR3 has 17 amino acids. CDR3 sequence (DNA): TGTGCCAGCAGCCCCCGGACTAGCGGGGACTTCAGGGAGACCCAGTACTTC. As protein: CASSPRTSGDFRETQYF.